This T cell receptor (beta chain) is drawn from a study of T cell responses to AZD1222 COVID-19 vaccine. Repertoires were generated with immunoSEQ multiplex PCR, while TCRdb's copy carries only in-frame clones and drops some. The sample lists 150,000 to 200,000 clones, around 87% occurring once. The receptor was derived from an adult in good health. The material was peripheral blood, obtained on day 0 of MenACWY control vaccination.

The chain's CDR3 is CASSYSRPTYNEQFF. CDR3 DNA: TGTGCCAGCAGTTACTCGCGGCCTACCTACAATGAGCAGTTCTTC. The V gene is TRBV6-5, the J gene TRBJ2-1; no reliable D call. From germline, CDR1 is MNHEY and CDR2 SVGAGI. This CDR3 has 15 residues. Trimming took 0 bases from V and 2 from J, leaving 8 bases between them.